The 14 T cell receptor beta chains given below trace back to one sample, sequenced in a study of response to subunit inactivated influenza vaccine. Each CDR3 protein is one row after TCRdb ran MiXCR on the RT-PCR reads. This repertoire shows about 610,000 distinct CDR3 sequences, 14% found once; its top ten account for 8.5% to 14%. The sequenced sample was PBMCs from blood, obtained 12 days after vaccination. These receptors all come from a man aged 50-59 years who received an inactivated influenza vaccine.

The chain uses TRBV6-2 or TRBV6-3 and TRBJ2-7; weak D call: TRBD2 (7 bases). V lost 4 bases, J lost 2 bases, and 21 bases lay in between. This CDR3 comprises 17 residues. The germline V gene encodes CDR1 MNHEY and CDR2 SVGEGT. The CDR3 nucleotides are TGTGCCAGCAGTTCGCCCCCCGAGGGGGGGCGCACCTACGAGCAGTACTTC. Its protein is CASSSPPEGGRTYEQYF.

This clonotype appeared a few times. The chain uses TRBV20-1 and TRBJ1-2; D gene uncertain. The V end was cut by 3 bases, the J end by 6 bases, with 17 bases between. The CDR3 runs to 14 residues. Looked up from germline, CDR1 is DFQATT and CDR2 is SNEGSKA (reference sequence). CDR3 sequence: CSASPGSWENGYTF. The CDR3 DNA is TGCAGTGCTAGCCCCGGATCTTGGGAGAATGGCTACACCTTC.

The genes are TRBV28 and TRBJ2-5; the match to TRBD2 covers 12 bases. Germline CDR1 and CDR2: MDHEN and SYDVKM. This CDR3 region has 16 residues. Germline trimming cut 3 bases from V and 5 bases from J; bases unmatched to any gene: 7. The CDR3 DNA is TGTGCCAGCAGTTTGGCACTAGCGGGAGGAGGCGAGACCCAGTACTTC. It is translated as CASSLALAGGGETQYF.

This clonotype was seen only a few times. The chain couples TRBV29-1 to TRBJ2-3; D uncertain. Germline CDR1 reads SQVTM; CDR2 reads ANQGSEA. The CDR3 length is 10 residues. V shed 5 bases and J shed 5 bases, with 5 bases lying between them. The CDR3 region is CSVSEDTQYF. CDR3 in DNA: TGCAGCGTTAGCGAAGATACGCAGTATTTT.

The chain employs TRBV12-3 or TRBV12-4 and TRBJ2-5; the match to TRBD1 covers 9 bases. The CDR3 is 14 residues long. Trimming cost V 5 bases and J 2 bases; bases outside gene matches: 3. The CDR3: CASSHDRGQETQYF. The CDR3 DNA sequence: TGTGCCAGCAGTCACGACAGGGGGCAAGAGACCCAGTACTTC.

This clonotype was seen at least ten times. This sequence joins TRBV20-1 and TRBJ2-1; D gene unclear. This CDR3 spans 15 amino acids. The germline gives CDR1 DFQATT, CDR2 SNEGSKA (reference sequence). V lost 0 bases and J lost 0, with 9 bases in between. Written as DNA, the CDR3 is TGCAGTGCTAGAGACATATATAGCTCCTACAATGAGCAGTTCTTC. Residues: CSARDIYSSYNEQFF.

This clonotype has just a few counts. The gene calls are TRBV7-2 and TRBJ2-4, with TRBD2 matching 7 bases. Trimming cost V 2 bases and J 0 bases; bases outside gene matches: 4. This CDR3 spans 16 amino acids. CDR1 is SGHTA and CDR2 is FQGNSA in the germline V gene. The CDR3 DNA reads TGTGCCAGCAGCTTACGACTAGCACTAGCCAAAAACATTCAGTACTTC. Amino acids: CASSLRLALAKNIQYF.

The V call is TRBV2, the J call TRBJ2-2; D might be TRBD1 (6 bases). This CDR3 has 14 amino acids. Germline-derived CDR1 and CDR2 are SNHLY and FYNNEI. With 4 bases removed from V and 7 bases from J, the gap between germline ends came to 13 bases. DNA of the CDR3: TGTGCCAGCAGTGGTTCGCAGGGGTTCGGGGAGCTGTTTTTT. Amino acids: CASSGSQGFGELFF.

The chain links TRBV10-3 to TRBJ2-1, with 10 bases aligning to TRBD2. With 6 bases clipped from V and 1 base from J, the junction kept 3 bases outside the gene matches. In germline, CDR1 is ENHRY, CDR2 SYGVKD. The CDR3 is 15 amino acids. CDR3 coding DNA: TGTGCCATCAGGAGACTAGCGGGTTCCTACAATGAGCAGTTCTTC. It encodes CAIRRLAGSYNEQFF.

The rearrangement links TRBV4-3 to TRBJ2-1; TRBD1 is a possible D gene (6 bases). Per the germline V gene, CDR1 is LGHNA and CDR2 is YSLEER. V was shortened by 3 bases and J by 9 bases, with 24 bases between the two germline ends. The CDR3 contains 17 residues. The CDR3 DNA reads TGCGCCAGCAGCCAGGGGGTGGGTACAGGGCTACGGACTGAGCAGTTCTTC. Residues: CASSQGVGTGLRTEQFF.

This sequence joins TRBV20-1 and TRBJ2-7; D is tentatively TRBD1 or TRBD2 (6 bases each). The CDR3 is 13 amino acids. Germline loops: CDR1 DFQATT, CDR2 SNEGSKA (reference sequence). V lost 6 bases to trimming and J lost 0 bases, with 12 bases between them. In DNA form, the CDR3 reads TGCAGTGCAGGGGGGCATTCCTCCTACGAGCAGTACTTC. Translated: CSAGGHSSYEQYF.

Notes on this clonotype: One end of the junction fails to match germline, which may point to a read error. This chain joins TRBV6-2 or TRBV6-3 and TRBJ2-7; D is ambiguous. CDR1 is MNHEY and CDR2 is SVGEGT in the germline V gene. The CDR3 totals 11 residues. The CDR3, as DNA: TGTGGCAGCAGTCCCGTTGGGGAGCAGTACTTC. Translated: CGSSPVGEQYF.

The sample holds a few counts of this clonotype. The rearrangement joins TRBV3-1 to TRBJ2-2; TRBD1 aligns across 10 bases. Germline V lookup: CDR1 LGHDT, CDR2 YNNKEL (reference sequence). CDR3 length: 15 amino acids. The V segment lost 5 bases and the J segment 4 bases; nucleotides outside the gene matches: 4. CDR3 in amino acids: CASSRQGARTGELFF. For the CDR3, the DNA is TGTGCCAGCAGCAGACAGGGGGCGCGCACCGGGGAGCTGTTTTTT.

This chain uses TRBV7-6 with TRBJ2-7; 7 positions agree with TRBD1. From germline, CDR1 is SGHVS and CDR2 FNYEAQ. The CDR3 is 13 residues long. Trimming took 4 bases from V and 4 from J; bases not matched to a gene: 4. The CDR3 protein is CASSSYRGYEQYF. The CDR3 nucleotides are TGTGCCAGCAGCTCATACAGGGGTTACGAGCAGTACTTC.